A single sample gave rise to the 20 T cell receptor beta chains below, sequenced in a study of persistence of HIV-infected CD4 T cells. Sequencing used immunoSEQ version 4 in survey mode. Assay used: immunoSEQ multiplex PCR; TCRdb lists only in-frame clones, some missing. The table has over 40,000 clones, 75% to 85% seen once. Which antigens these TCRs recognize remains unknown. The stimulus was an HIV-1 Gag 15-mer peptide pool, approximately 0.93 ug/peptide/mL. CD40L-negative CD69-negative CD45RO-high memory CD4+ T cells were sorted as populations depleted of antigen-responding cells. The material was CD4+ T cells sorted from PBMCs after approximately 19-hour stimulation, obtained from a patient who received antiretroviral therapy. The receptors were sampled from an adult man with HIV who was CMV-seropositive.

The chain is built from TRBV14 and TRBJ1-2; 10 nucleotides align to TRBD1. With V trimmed by 1 base and J by 4 bases, 3 bases remained unmatched. Germline CDR1 and CDR2: SGHDN and FVKESK. The CDR3 extends over 15 amino acids. This CDR3 is CASSQGWTGGYGYTF. The DNA of the CDR3 is TGTGCCAGCAGCCAAGGATGGACAGGGGGCTATGGCTACACCTTC. Using reference TRBV14 and TRBJ1-2 for the parts outside the CDR3, the full variable domain is EAGVTQFPSHSVIEKGQTVTLRCDPISGHDNLYWYRRVMGKEIKFLLHFVKESKQDESGMPNNRFLAERTGGTYSTLKVQPAELEDSGVYFCASSQGWTGGYGYTFGSGTRLTVV.

This clone turned up a few times. The rearrangement links TRBV7-9 to TRBJ2-7, with 10 bases lining up with TRBD2. Trimming removed 5 bases from V and 6 bases from J; junction bases left unmatched: 10. This CDR3 region has 15 residues. Per the germline V gene, CDR1 is SEHNR and CDR2 is FQNEAQ (reference sequence). This CDR3 reads CASSTSGTSAIEQYF. DNA for the CDR3: TGTGCCAGCAGCACCTCCGGGACTAGCGCAATCGAGCAGTACTTC.

This clone turned up a few times. J is TRBJ2-2 and V is TRBV4-2, with no clear D. The CDR3 covers 14 residues. In germline, CDR1 is LGHNA, CDR2 YNFKEQ. Trimming stripped 0 bases from V and 0 bases from J, with 2 bases between. CDR3 loop: CASSQDANTGELFF. The CDR3 DNA reads TGTGCCAGCAGCCAAGATGCGAACACCGGGGAGCTGTTTTTT.

V usage is TRBV15 and J usage is TRBJ2-7; perhaps D is TRBD1 or TRBD2 (5 bases each). V was clipped by 0 bases and J by 0 bases, with 12 bases between them. The CDR3 has 16 amino acids. The germline gives CDR1 LNHNV, CDR2 YYDKDF (reference sequence). CDR3: CATSRDWGMRSYEQYF. In DNA form, the CDR3 reads TGTGCCACCAGCAGAGATTGGGGGATGCGCTCCTACGAGCAGTACTTC. Full variable domain (outside the CDR3, taken from reference TRBV15 and TRBJ2-7): DAMVIQNPRYQVTQFGKPVTLSCSQTLNHNVMYWYQQKSSQAPKLLFHYYDKDFNNEADTPDNFQSRRPNTSFCFLDIRSPGLGDTAMYLCATSRDWGMRSYEQYFGPGTRLTVT.

This clone was observed a few times. The rearrangement links TRBV6-5 to TRBJ2-1; 10 bases are shared with TRBD2. Germline V gives CDR1 MNHEY, CDR2 SVGAGI. The trim removed 4 bases at V and 4 bases at J, leaving 4 bases unmatched. The CDR3 has 15 residues. For the CDR3, the DNA is TGTGCCAGCAGTTCTAGCGGGAGAGGGTACAATGAGCAGTTCTTC. Protein sequence: CASSSSGRGYNEQFF.

The rearrangement links TRBV28 to TRBJ2-5; TRBD1 aligns across 9 bases. V lost 6 bases, J lost 1 base, and 6 bases stayed unmatched. The CDR3 is 15 residues long. In germline, CDR1 is MDHEN, CDR2 SYDVKM. In DNA form, the CDR3 reads TGTGCCAGCAGCGGGACAGGGTTTCTCCAAGAGACCCAGTACTTC. It codes for CASSGTGFLQETQYF.

This sequence joins TRBV12-2 and TRBJ1-6; the table's D call of TRBD1 was not tested on the DNA. TRBV12-2 counts as a pseudogene. The CDR3 sequence is 15 residues long. In DNA, the CDR3 is TGTGCAAGTCGCTTAGTGCCAGGCCAGACTTCACCCCTCCACTTT. This sequence encodes CASRLVPGQTSPLHF.

In DNA, the CDR3 is TGTGCCAGCAGCTTGGAGGCAGGGAAAGAGACCCAGTACTTC. It codes for CASSLEAGKETQYF. The genes are TRBV5-4 and TRBJ2-5; perhaps TRBD1 as D (5 bases). The V end was cut by 0 bases, the J end by 3 bases, with 9 bases between. This CDR3 has 14 amino acids. Germline V gives CDR1 SGHNT, CDR2 YYREEE (reference sequence).

The chain uses TRBV19 and TRBJ1-2; D unclear. V was shortened by 7 bases and J by 8 bases, with 17 bases between the two germline ends. The CDR3 loop spans 13 amino acids. Germline assignment: CDR1 LNHDA and CDR2 SQIVND (reference sequence). The CDR3 DNA reads as TGTGCCAGTACGCGGTCAGGTACGAGCGGCTACACCTTC. This translates into CASTRSGTSGYTF.

Here the CDR3 reads CASRIRSEQYF. Written as DNA, the CDR3 is TGTGCCAGCAGGATTCGGAGCGAGCAGTACTTC. The chain uses TRBV28 and TRBJ2-7, with D hard to call. Trimming left V 6 bases short and J 6 bases short, with 9 bases between. Germline assignment: CDR1 MDHEN and CDR2 SYDVKM. This CDR3 spans 11 amino acids.

The chain uses TRBV7-9 and TRBJ1-2; D unresolved. V lost 4 bases and J lost 4, with 16 bases in between. This CDR3 contains 15 residues. Germline-derived CDR1 and CDR2 are SEHNR and FQNEAQ (reference sequence). The DNA for the CDR3 is TGTGCCAGCAGCTCATCGGCGGTCCTATTCTATGGCTACACCTTC. As protein: CASSSSAVLFYGYTF.

This clone was counted between two and nine times. This chain joins TRBV30 and TRBJ1-2, with D possibly matching TRBD1 (5 bases). The germline gives CDR1 GTSNPN, CDR2 SVGIG (reference sequence). The CDR3 runs 14 residues. V was cut by 2 bases and J by 5 bases, with 15 bases left in between. The CDR3 here is CAWSFPGTRYGYTF. The CDR3 region has the DNA TGTGCCTGGAGTTTTCCTGGGACTCGTTATGGCTACACCTTC.

The rearrangement uses TRBV6-2 or TRBV6-3 and TRBJ2-2; 10 nucleotides line up with TRBD1. The CDR3 consists of 19 residues. Unmatched junction bases numbered 13, after V lost 1 base and J lost 5 bases. Germline V gene data show CDR1 as MNHEY and CDR2 as SVGEGT. Here the CDR3 DNA reads TGTGCCAGCAGTTACTTCACTTTTTGGGGACAGGGGAATACCGGGGAGCTGTTTTTT. This codes for CASSYFTFWGQGNTGELFF.

This clone showed up just a few times. V usage is TRBV9 and J usage is TRBJ2-1; D is perhaps TRBD1 (5 bases). Germline CDR1 and CDR2: SGDLS and YYNGEE. With 3 bases removed from V and 7 bases from J, the gap between germline ends came to 17 bases. The CDR3 consists of 15 residues. CDR3 bases: TGTGCCAGCAGCGATCGCCTTAAGGGGAATAATGAGCAGTTCTTC. It yields the protein CASSDRLKGNNEQFF.

There are a few counts of this clone. This sequence joins TRBV6-5 and TRBJ1-5, with a weak D call TRBD1 (5 bases). CDR3 size: 13 residues. Trimming shortened V by 4 bases and J by 7 bases, and 11 bases separated the two germline ends. The germline gives CDR1 MNHEY, CDR2 SVGAGI. The CDR3 coding sequence is TGTGCCAGCAGTTCCCGAGGGGACCAGCCCCAGCATTTT. It encodes CASSSRGDQPQHF.

This clone appeared a single time. The chain has TRBV30 and TRBJ1-2, with D unclear. The CDR3 has 10 residues. Trimming took 5 bases from V and 6 from J, leaving 7 bases between them. The germline gives CDR1 GTSNPN, CDR2 SVGIG (reference sequence). In DNA form, the CDR3 reads TGTGCCTGGGGCAGTCATGGCTACACCTTC. It codes for CAWGSHGYTF. Full variable domain (remainder filled in from reference TRBV30 and TRBJ1-2): SQTIHQWPATLVQPVGSPLSLECTVEGTSNPNLYWYRQAAGRGLQLLFYSVGIGQISSEVPQNLSASRPQDRQFILSSKKLLLSDSGFYLCAWGSHGYTFGSGTRLTVV.

This clone was counted once. The chain employs TRBV7-6 and TRBJ1-4, with 7 nucleotides matching TRBD1. The J segment lost 6 bases and the V segment lost 4 bases, leaving 5 bases of the junction unmatched. The CDR3 has 14 amino acids. Germline CDR1 reads SGHVS; CDR2 reads FNYEAQ. The CDR3 loop reads CASSSRGGDEKLFF. CDR3 DNA sequence: TGTGCCAGCAGCTCCAGGGGGGGGGATGAAAAACTGTTTTTT.

J is TRBJ2-3 and V is TRBV9; 7 nucleotides match TRBD1. Germline lookup yields CDR1 SGDLS and CDR2 YYNGEE. CDR3 length equals 13 residues. With 0 bases clipped from V and 7 bases from J, the junction kept 2 bases outside the gene matches. For the CDR3, the DNA is TGTGCCAGCAGCGTAGAGAGGGGGCATACGCAGTATTTT. It translates to CASSVERGHTQYF.

The gene calls are TRBV27 and TRBJ1-5; no definite D call. Germline V lookup: CDR1 MNHEY, CDR2 SMNVEV (reference sequence). This CDR3 is 16 amino acids long. Trimming removed 5 bases from V and 0 bases from J, with 14 bases in between. The CDR3 coding sequence is TGTGCCAGCAGTGCGCGGGGATTTTATAGCAATCAGCCCCAGCATTTT. This sequence encodes CASSARGFYSNQPQHF.

This chain uses TRBV18 with TRBJ1-5; 12 nucleotides align to TRBD1. Germline V gene lookup returns CDR1 KGHSH and CDR2 LQKENI. V gave up 2 bases and J gave up 1 base; unmatched junction bases: 3. The CDR3 covers 17 residues. DNA of the CDR3: TGTGCCAGCTCACCATGGGACAGGGGGCGAAGCAATCAGCCCCAGCATTTT. Its translation: CASSPWDRGRSNQPQHF.